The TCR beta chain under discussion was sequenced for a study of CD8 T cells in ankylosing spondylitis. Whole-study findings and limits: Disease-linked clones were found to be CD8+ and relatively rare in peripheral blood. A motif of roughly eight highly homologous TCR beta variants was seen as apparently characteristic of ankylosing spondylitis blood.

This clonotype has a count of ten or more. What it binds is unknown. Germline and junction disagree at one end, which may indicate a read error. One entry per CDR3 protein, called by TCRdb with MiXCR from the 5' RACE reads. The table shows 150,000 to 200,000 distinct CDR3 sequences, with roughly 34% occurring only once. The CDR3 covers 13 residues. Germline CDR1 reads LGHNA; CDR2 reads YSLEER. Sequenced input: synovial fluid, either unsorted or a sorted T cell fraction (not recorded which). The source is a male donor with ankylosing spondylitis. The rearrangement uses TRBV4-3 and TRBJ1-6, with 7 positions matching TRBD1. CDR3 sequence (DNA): TGCGCCAGCAGCCAAGATATGGGACAGCTCCTTAACTTT. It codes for CASSQDMGQLLNF.